This T cell receptor beta chain was captured by sequencing in a study of T cell responses to AZD1222 COVID-19 vaccine. Overall study results and limits: Elevations in Spike-specific TCR breadth and depth followed administration of two AZD1222 doses.

A note on this clone: Its antigen is currently unknown.

Looked up from germline, CDR1 is MNHEY and CDR2 is SVGAGI. This CDR3 is 16 amino acids long. Trimming left V 0 bases short and J 3 bases short, with 15 bases between. Sequenced by immunoSEQ multiplex PCR; TCRdb stores in-frame clones only, minus some. The repertoire consists of around 160,000 clones, with 88% occurring once and the leading ten covering around 5.5%. This receptor was obtained from an adult in good health. The genes are TRBV6-5 and TRBJ2-7; D gene ambiguous. This specimen was peripheral blood, taken on day 0 of AZD1222 vaccination. The CDR3 DNA is TGTGCCAGCAGTTACTCGAGCAGGTTCGGGTACTACGAGCAGTACTTC. Protein: CASSYSSRFGYYEQYF.